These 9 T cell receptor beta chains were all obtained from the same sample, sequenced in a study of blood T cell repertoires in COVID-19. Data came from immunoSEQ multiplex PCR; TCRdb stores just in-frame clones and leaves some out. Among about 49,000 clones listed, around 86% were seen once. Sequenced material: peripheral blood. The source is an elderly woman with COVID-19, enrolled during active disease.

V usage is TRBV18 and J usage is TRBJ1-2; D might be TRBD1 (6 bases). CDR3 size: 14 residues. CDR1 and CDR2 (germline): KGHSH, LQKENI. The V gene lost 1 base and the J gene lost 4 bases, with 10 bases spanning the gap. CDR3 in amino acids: CASSPRGGLYGYTF. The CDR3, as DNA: TGTGCCAGCTCACCACGGGGGGGGCTCTATGGCTACACCTTC. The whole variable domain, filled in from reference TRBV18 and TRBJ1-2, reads NAGVMQNPRHLVRRRGQEARLRCSPMKGHSHVYWYRQLPEEGLKFMVYLQKENIIDESGMPKERFSAEFPKEGPSILRIQQVVRGDSAAYFCASSPRGGLYGYTFGSGTRLTVV.

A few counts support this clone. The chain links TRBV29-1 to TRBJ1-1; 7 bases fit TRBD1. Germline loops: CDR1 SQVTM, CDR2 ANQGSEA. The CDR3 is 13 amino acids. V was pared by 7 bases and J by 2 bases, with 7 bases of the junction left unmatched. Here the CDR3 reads CSAWDRTNTEAFF. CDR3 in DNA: TGCAGCGCCTGGGACAGAACTAACACTGAAGCTTTCTTT.

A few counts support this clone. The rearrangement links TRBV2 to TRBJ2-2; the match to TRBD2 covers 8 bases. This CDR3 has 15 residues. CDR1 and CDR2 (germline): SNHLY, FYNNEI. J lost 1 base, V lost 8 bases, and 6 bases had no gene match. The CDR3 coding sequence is TGTGCCAGCTGCCGGGAGGGAGGGAACACCGGGGAGCTGTTTTTT. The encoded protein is CASCREGGNTGELFF.

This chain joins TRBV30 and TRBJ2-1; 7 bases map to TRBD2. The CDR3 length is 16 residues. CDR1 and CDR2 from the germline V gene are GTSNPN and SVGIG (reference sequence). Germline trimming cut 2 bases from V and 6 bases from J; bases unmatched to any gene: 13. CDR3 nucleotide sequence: TGTGCCTGGAGTTGGAGACTAGCTTCTTTAACCAATGAGCAGTTCTTC. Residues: CAWSWRLASLTNEQFF.

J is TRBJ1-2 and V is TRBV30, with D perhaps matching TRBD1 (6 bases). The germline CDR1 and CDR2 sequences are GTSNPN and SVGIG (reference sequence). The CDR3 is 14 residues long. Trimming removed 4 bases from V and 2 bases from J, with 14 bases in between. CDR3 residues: CAWMRGIRNYGYTF. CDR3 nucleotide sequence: TGTGCCTGGATGAGGGGGATACGGAACTATGGCTACACCTTC. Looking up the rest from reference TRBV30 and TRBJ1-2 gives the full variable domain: SQTIHQWPATLVQPVGSPLSLECTVEGTSNPNLYWYRQAAGRGLQLLFYSVGIGQISSEVPQNLSASRPQDRQFILSSKKLLLSDSGFYLCAWMRGIRNYGYTFGSGTRLTVV.

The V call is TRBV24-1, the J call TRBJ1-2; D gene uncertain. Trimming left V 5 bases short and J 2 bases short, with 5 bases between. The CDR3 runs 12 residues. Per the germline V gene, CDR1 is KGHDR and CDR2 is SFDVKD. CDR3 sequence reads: CATSAGNYGYTF. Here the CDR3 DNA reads TGTGCCACCAGTGCCGGGAACTATGGCTACACCTTC.

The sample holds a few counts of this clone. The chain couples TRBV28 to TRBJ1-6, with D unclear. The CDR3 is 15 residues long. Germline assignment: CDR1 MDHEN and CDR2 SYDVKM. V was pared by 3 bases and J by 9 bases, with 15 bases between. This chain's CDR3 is CASSFVDSEGSPLHF. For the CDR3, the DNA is TGTGCCAGCAGTTTTGTGGACTCGGAGGGTTCACCCCTCCACTTT.

CDR3 sequence: CASTDSALDTIYF. The CDR3 bases are TGTGCCAGCACTGACTCAGCCCTGGACACCATATATTTT. The chain recombines TRBV6-5 with TRBJ1-3; D not certain. The CDR3 has 13 amino acids. The germline CDR1 and CDR2 sequences are MNHEY and SVGAGI. The V gene lost 7 bases and the J gene lost 8 bases, with 15 bases spanning the gap.

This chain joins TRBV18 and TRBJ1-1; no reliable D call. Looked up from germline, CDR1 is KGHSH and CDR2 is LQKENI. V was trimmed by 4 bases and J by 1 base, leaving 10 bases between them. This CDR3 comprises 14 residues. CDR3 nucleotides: TGTGCCAGCTCACACGCACCTAGGAACACTGAAGCTTTCTTT. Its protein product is CASSHAPRNTEAFF.